This T cell receptor beta chain was captured by sequencing in a study of control samples from healthy donors and cancer patients. Sequencing used immunoSEQ multiplex PCR; TCRdb keeps in-frame clones, though not all of them. The sample carries under 300,000 clones, over 70% recorded once. CDR3 length: 12 amino acids. CDR1 and CDR2 from the germline V gene are MDHEN and SYDVKM. Trimming took 4 bases from V and 7 from J, leaving 8 bases between them. Specimen: PBMCs. The chain is built from TRBV28 and TRBJ2-1; D is uncertain. The receptor was derived from a woman aged 55-75 years with lung cancer. The CDR3 DNA follows: TGTGCCAGCAGTTCCGACTTGAATGAGCAGTTCTTC. This encodes CASSSDLNEQFF.